These 23 T cell receptor beta chains originate from one sample sequenced in a study of cytomegalovirus exposure and HLA in healthy donors (dated by TCRdb to 2017 to 2019). Library preparation used the immunoSEQ multiplex PCR assay. Imported from immuneACCESS, the table was reduced by TCRdb to in-frame sequences with V and J called. These copies leave out some clones; in studies compared against another copy, an unresolved V gene accounts for under half, and the cause of the remainder is not known. The sample has 250,000 to 350,000 clones on record, more than 75% of them singletons. The ten largest clonotypes hold about 0.99% of the sample. Sequenced material: PBMCs. The receptor set was obtained from a woman under 30 in good health and CMV-seronegative.

This sequence joins TRBV18 and TRBJ2-1; maybe TRBD1 (5 bases). The CDR3 has 12 residues. The germline gives CDR1 KGHSH, CDR2 LQKENI. The V and J ends lost 6 bases and 5 bases respectively, with 8 bases between them. The CDR3 loop reads CASSTVNNEQFF. In DNA, the CDR3 is TGTGCCAGCTCGACAGTGAACAATGAGCAGTTCTTC.

This clone was seen just once. The rearrangement uses TRBV14 and TRBJ2-7, with 7 bases lining up with TRBD2. CDR1 and CDR2 from the germline V gene are SGHDN and FVKESK. The length of the CDR3 is 13 residues. Trimming cost V 3 bases and J 9 bases; bases outside gene matches: 8. The CDR3 coding sequence is TGTGCCAGCAGCCAGGCAATAGGGAGGGGGCAGTACTTC. Protein: CASSQAIGRGQYF.

The gene calls are TRBV27 and TRBJ2-7, with TRBD1 as a possible D gene (5 bases). This CDR3 is 13 amino acids long. Germline CDR1 reads MNHEY; CDR2 reads SMNVEV (reference sequence). V was cut by 0 bases and J by 4 bases, with 7 bases left in between. The CDR3 reads CASSLSRVYEQYF. CDR3 nucleotide sequence: TGTGCCAGCAGTTTATCCAGGGTTTACGAGCAGTACTTC.

This clone was observed a handful of times. The genes are TRBV30 and TRBJ1-1; the D is unclear. The CDR3 runs to 11 residues. The V and J ends lost 8 bases and 6 bases respectively, with 13 bases between them. Germline CDR1 and CDR2: GTSNPN and SVGIG (reference sequence). This chain's CDR3 is CARAGGAEAFF. The DNA for the CDR3 is TGTGCCCGGGCGGGTGGGGCTGAAGCTTTCTTT.

This chain joins TRBV28 and TRBJ2-7; 7 bases line up with TRBD1. The V and J ends lost 2 bases and 0 bases, in that order; junction bases with no gene match: 4. This CDR3 is 15 amino acids long. The germline CDR1 and CDR2 sequences are MDHEN and SYDVKM. The chain's CDR3 is CASSLVAGGSYEQYF. CDR3 sequence (DNA): TGTGCCAGCAGTTTAGTGGCAGGGGGCTCCTACGAGCAGTACTTC.

The gene calls are TRBV28 and TRBJ2-7, with D perhaps TRBD2 (6 bases). Germline loops: CDR1 MDHEN, CDR2 SYDVKM. The CDR3 is 15 residues long. The V gene lost 5 bases and the J gene lost 3 bases, with 17 bases spanning the gap. This CDR3 reads CASSVSPSADYEQYF. The DNA of the CDR3 is TGTGCCAGCAGTGTGTCCCCTAGCGCGGACTACGAGCAGTACTTC.

The chain carries TRBV2 and TRBJ2-3, with a weak D call TRBD2 (5 bases). The V end was cut by 9 bases, the J end by 2 bases, with 15 bases between. Germline values: CDR1 SNHLY, CDR2 FYNNEI. This CDR3 has 14 residues. CDR3 DNA: TGTGCCAGTTGCGGCGAGGGTCTCACAGATACGCAGTATTTT. Its translation: CASCGEGLTDTQYF.

CDR3 residues: CASSSPGSYNEQFF. The DNA of the CDR3 is TGTGCCAGCAGTTCCCCGGGCTCCTACAATGAGCAGTTCTTC. The genes are TRBV27 and TRBJ2-1; D not resolved. The CDR3 runs 14 residues. Germline loops: CDR1 MNHEY, CDR2 SMNVEV (reference sequence). The germline V and J ends were trimmed by 4 bases and 0 bases, with 7 bases remaining between them.

The chain links TRBV7-2 to TRBJ2-7, with TRBD2 identical over 8 bases. The V segment lost 2 bases and the J segment 2 bases; nucleotides outside the gene matches: 5. The length of the CDR3 is 15 residues. Germline CDR1 is SGHTA and CDR2 is FQGNSA. The CDR3, as DNA: TGTGCCAGCAGCTTATCGGCGGGAGGCACCTACGAGCAGTACTTC. The encoded protein is CASSLSAGGTYEQYF.

The chain is built from TRBV6-6 and TRBJ2-7; 7 nucleotides align to TRBD1. With V trimmed by 2 bases and J by 5 bases, 9 bases remained unmatched. The CDR3 has 15 amino acids. Germline assignment: CDR1 MNHNY and CDR2 SVGAGI (reference sequence). DNA for the CDR3: TGTGCCAGCAGTTACCCCGGACAGGCGAAGGACGAGCAGTACTTC. This translates into CASSYPGQAKDEQYF.

V gene TRBV4-2 combines with J gene TRBJ2-1; 10 bases align to TRBD2. This CDR3 is built from 16 residues. From germline, CDR1 is LGHNA and CDR2 YNFKEQ. V lost 1 base and J lost 7; bases outside the gene matches: 7. The CDR3 protein is CASSQVSGRAGNEQFF. For the CDR3, the DNA is TGTGCCAGCAGCCAAGTAAGCGGGAGGGCCGGAAATGAGCAGTTCTTC.

This rearrangement joins TRBV11-3 to TRBJ2-7; TRBD2 might be the D (5 bases). The germline V gene encodes CDR1 SGHNT and CDR2 YENEEA. Trimming pared 2 bases from V and 11 bases from J, leaving 16 bases between. The CDR3 covers 13 residues. CDR3 sequence (DNA): TGTGCCAGCAGCTTAAAGCGGAACGGGCTTAAGTACTTC. Its translation: CASSLKRNGLKYF.

The V gene is TRBV28, the J gene TRBJ2-1, with 9 nucleotides matching TRBD2. CDR1 MDHEN and CDR2 SYDVKM come from the germline V gene. The CDR3 loop spans 13 amino acids. After removal of 7 bases from V and 7 bases from J, the junction contained 5 bases not matched to a gene. The CDR3, as DNA: TGTGCCAGCACTCTGGCGGGGGGGAATGAGCAGTTCTTC. It codes for CASTLAGGNEQFF.

The rearrangement joins TRBV2 to TRBJ1-2, with 9 positions matching TRBD1. V dropped 7 bases and J dropped 7; count of bases not matched to a gene: 19. The CDR3 is 17 residues long. The germline V gene encodes CDR1 SNHLY and CDR2 FYNNEI. For the CDR3, the DNA is TGTGCCAGCACAGAACACCCTGATCTAACAGGGGGCAGTGGCTACACCTTC. Protein: CASTEHPDLTGGSGYTF. Full variable domain (rest looked up from reference TRBV2 and TRBJ1-2): EPEVTQTPSHQVTQMGQEVILRCVPISNHLYFYWYRQILGQKVEFLVSFYNNEISEKSEIFDDQFSVERPDGSNFTLKIRSTKLEDSAMYFCASTEHPDLTGGSGYTFGSGTRLTVV.

Points on this clone: This same CDR3 is encoded by further DNA sequences in the sample. The V gene is TRBV30, the J gene TRBJ1-1, with D perhaps matching TRBD1 (6 bases). Germline assignment: CDR1 GTSNPN and CDR2 SVGIG (reference sequence). V was pared by 2 bases and J by 8 bases, with 9 bases between. The CDR3 runs to 11 residues. The CDR3 sequence is CAWSLGAEAFF. CDR3 DNA sequence: TGTGCCTGGAGTTTGGGGGCGGAAGCTTTCTTT.

This clone was picked up one time. J is TRBJ1-1 and V is TRBV27; no clear D. The CDR3 length is 13 residues. The germline V and J ends were trimmed by 1 base and 1 base, with 4 bases remaining between them. In germline, CDR1 is MNHEY, CDR2 SMNVEV (reference sequence). The CDR3 spells CASSLWQNTEAFF. The CDR3 DNA is TGTGCCAGCAGTTTATGGCAGAACACTGAAGCTTTCTTT.

J is TRBJ2-2 and V is TRBV27; 10 bases are shared with TRBD2. This CDR3 is built from 19 residues. Germline V lookup: CDR1 MNHEY, CDR2 SMNVEV (reference sequence). Losses at the gene ends were 2 bases for V and 2 bases for J; bases not matched to a gene: 11. In nucleotides, the CDR3 is TGTGCCAGCAGTTTACGAGGGCTAGCGGGGGCAACTAACACCGGGGAGCTGTTTTTT. Encoded protein: CASSLRGLAGATNTGELFF.

The rearrangement joins TRBV4-3 to TRBJ2-1; 8 bases match TRBD2. The CDR3 runs 14 residues. Germline CDR1 reads LGHNA; CDR2 reads YSLEER. J lost 8 bases, V lost 3 bases, and 6 bases had no gene match. The CDR3 nucleotides are TGCGCCAGCAGCCAGGGACTAGGGAGGGATGAGCAGTTCTTC. Protein sequence: CASSQGLGRDEQFF.

The chain employs TRBV10-3 and TRBJ1-1; maybe TRBD1 (6 bases). This CDR3 spans 12 amino acids. The germline gives CDR1 ENHRY, CDR2 SYGVKD. V was pared by 4 bases and J by 11 bases, with 14 bases between. The CDR3 spells CAISAGGPWAFF. The CDR3 nucleotides are TGTGCCATCAGTGCGGGGGGGCCGTGGGCTTTCTTT.

The chain is built from TRBV7-2 and TRBJ2-7; 9 bases are a match to TRBD1. With 5 bases clipped from V and 3 bases from J, the junction kept 11 bases outside the gene matches. Germline-derived CDR1 and CDR2 are SGHTA and FQGNSA. This CDR3 comprises 16 residues. This CDR3 is CASSLTGQGKNYEQYF. For the CDR3, the DNA is TGTGCCAGCAGCCTAACTGGACAGGGGAAAAACTACGAGCAGTACTTC. The variable domain in full, with the rest retrieved from reference TRBV7-2 and TRBJ2-7, is GAGVSQSPSNKVTEKGKDVELRCDPISGHTALYWYRQSLGQGLEFLIYFQGNSAPDKSGLPSDRFSAERTGGSVSTLTIQRTQQEDSAVYLCASSLTGQGKNYEQYFGPGTRLTVT.

This clone was found a few times. The chain carries TRBV23-1 and TRBJ2-3; D unresolved. TRBV23-1 is filed as an ORF, its function uncertain. The germline V and J ends were trimmed by 0 bases and 3 bases, with 13 bases remaining between them. This CDR3 has 16 residues. DNA of the CDR3: TGCGCCAGCAGTCAATCCTCGCGTTTGAGGACAGATACGCAGTATTTT. It specifies CASSQSSRLRTDTQYF.

The chain carries TRBV27 and TRBJ2-3; D is possibly TRBD2 (6 bases). The CDR3 contains 15 residues. The V gene lost 3 bases and the J gene lost 0 bases, with 10 bases spanning the gap. Per the germline V gene, CDR1 is MNHEY and CDR2 is SMNVEV (reference sequence). As DNA, the CDR3 is TGTGCCAGCAGTTTTATAGGGACTAGCACAGATACGCAGTATTTT. Amino acids: CASSFIGTSTDTQYF.

The chain couples TRBV28 to TRBJ2-3, with a possible D match to TRBD2 (5 bases). CDR1 MDHEN and CDR2 SYDVKM come from the germline V gene. The CDR3 spans 16 residues. V lost 6 bases and J 2 bases, leaving 18 bases between the germline ends. The CDR3, as DNA: TGTGCCAGCAGCACGAACGGGGTTACCATCACAGATACGCAGTATTTT. Its protein product is CASSTNGVTITDTQYF.